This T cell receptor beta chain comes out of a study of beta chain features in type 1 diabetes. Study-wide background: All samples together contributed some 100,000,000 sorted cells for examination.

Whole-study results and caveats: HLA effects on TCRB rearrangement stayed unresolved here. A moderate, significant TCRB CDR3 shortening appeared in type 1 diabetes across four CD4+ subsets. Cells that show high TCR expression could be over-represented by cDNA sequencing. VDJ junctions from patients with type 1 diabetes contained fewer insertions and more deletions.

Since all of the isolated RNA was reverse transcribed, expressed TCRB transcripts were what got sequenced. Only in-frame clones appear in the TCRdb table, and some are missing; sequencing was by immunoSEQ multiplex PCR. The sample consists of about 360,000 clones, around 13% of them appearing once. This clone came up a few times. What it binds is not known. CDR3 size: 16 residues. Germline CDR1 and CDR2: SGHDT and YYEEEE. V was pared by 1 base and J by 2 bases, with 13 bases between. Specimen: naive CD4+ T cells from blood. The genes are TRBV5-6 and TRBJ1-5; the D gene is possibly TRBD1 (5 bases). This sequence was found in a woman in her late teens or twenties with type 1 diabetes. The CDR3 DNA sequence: TGTGCCAGCAGCTTGTGGGGCCTAAGGGGCAATCAGCCCCAGCATTTT. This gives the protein CASSLWGLRGNQPQHF.